The text below deals with one T cell receptor beta chain. Its antigen is still unknown. The data were obtained in a study of cytomegalovirus exposure and HLA in healthy donors. Broader study findings: As was reported, the classifier diagnosed cytomegalovirus status with high specificity and sensitivity.

The V end was cut by 6 bases, the J end by 5 bases, with 11 bases between. Germline V gene lookup returns CDR1 MNHNS and CDR2 SASEGT. The CDR3 has 13 residues. Only in-frame clones appear in the TCRdb table, and some are missing; sequencing was by immunoSEQ multiplex PCR. The repertoire holds some 45,000 clones, with roughly 92% as singletons. The gene calls are TRBV6-1 and TRBJ1-5; D remains ambiguous. The sequenced material came from PBMCs. The origin of this receptor is a man in his late teens or twenties in good health and CMV-seronegative. The CDR3 DNA sequence: TGTGCCAGCAGCCGGGAGTTTTATCAGCCCCAGCATTTT. Its translation: CASSREFYQPQHF.